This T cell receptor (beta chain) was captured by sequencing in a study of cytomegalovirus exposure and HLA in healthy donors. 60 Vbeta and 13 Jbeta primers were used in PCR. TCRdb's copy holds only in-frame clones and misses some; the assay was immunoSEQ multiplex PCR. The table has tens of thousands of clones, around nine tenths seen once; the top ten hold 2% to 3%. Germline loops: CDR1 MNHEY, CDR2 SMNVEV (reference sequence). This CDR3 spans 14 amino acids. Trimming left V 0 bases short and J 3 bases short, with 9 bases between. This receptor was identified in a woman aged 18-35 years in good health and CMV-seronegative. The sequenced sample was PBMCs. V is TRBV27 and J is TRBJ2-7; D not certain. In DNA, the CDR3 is TGTGCCAGCAGTTTATCCCCACCCGGCTACGAGCAGTACTTC. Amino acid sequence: CASSLSPPGYEQYF.